The 9 T cell receptor beta chains given below trace back to one sample, sequenced in a study of blood T cell repertoires in COVID-19. Sequencing used immunoSEQ multiplex PCR; TCRdb keeps in-frame clones, though not all of them. The sample records 70,000 to 85,000 clones, roughly 80% being singletons. The sequenced sample was peripheral blood. The receptor set was obtained from a man older than 75 with acute or convalescent COVID-19.

The chain recombines TRBV3-1 (or the pseudogene TRBV3-2) with TRBJ2-3; D unclear. This CDR3 region has 13 residues. The germline V gene has CDR1 LGHDT and CDR2 YNNKEL (reference sequence). Trimming removed 4 bases from V and 4 bases from J, with 9 bases in between. The CDR3 nucleotides are TGTGCCAGCAGCCCCAATCCCCCAGATACGCAGTATTTT. As protein: CASSPNPPDTQYF.

This chain joins TRBV2 and TRBJ2-7, with D perhaps matching TRBD2 (6 bases). V shed 9 bases and J shed 0 bases, with 15 bases lying between them. The germline V gene encodes CDR1 SNHLY and CDR2 FYNNEI. The CDR3 is made up of 14 amino acids. The CDR3 sequence is CASAGRRSSYEQYF. The CDR3, as DNA: TGTGCCAGTGCGGGACGGCGAAGCTCCTACGAGCAGTACTTC.

The V and J genes are TRBV19 and TRBJ1-5, with 7 nucleotides matching TRBD1. The CDR3 is 14 residues long. The germline V gene has CDR1 LNHDA and CDR2 SQIVND (reference sequence). J gave up 4 bases and V 5 bases, and 5 bases lay outside the gene matches. CDR3: CASSGRQGNQPQHF. The CDR3, as DNA: TGTGCCAGTAGTGGACGACAGGGAAATCAGCCCCAGCATTTT.

The V gene is TRBV14, the J gene TRBJ2-7, with D unclear. The CDR3 contains 13 residues. Between the trimmed V and J ends, which lost 1 base and 3 bases, there was a span of 7 bases. The V gene's germline CDR1 is SGHDN and CDR2 FVKESK. CDR3 coding DNA: TGTGCCAGCAGCCAAGGGCTTTTCTACGAGCAGTACTTC. Translation gives CASSQGLFYEQYF.

This clone has more than one count but fewer than ten. V gene TRBV7-9 combines with J gene TRBJ2-5; TRBD2 might be the D (5 bases). Germline V gives CDR1 SEHNR, CDR2 FQNEAQ (reference sequence). The CDR3 runs 14 residues. Trimming removed 1 base at V and 1 base at J, with 7 bases between. The CDR3 protein is CASSLGGIQETQYF. DNA of the CDR3: TGTGCCAGCAGCTTAGGAGGGATCCAAGAGACCCAGTACTTC. The whole variable domain, remainder taken from reference TRBV7-9 and TRBJ2-5, is DTGVSQNPRHKITKRGQNVTFRCDPISEHNRLYWYRQTLGQGPEFLTYFQNEAQLEKSRLLSDRFSAERPKGSFSTLEIQRTEQGDSAMYLCASSLGGIQETQYFGPGTRLLVL.

The chain joins TRBV11-2 to TRBJ2-7, with D perhaps matching TRBD1 (5 bases). The germline gives CDR1 SGHAT, CDR2 FQNNGV. CDR3 length equals 15 residues. The V gene lost 1 base and the J gene lost 0 bases, with 10 bases spanning the gap. The CDR3 bases are TGTGCCAGCAGCTTAGGAGTCGACAGCTCCTACGAGCAGTACTTC. Translated: CASSLGVDSSYEQYF.

The chain joins TRBV12-5 to TRBJ2-1; 12 nucleotides line up with TRBD2. Germline V CDR1 and CDR2: LGHNT, FRNRAP. The trim removed 6 bases at V and 2 bases at J, leaving 2 bases unmatched. This CDR3 is 15 amino acids long. CDR3 loop: CASGSSGGAYNEQFF. DNA for the CDR3: TGTGCTAGTGGCTCTAGCGGGGGGGCCTACAATGAGCAGTTCTTC.

The chain is built from TRBV14 and TRBJ1-3; D gene uncertain. This CDR3 is built from 14 residues. The V gene lost 1 base and the J gene lost 4 bases, with 8 bases spanning the gap. CDR1 is SGHDN and CDR2 is FVKESK in the germline V gene. The DNA of the CDR3 is TGTGCCAGCAGCCAAGGCTACGCCGGAAACACCATATATTTT. This sequence encodes CASSQGYAGNTIYF.

This clone was observed a few times. This rearrangement joins TRBV2 to TRBJ1-2; tentatively, D is TRBD1 (6 bases). Germline CDR1 reads SNHLY; CDR2 reads FYNNEI. This CDR3 comprises 14 residues. Trimming pared 10 bases from V and 4 bases from J, leaving 19 bases between. CDR3 amino acids: CATPTTGLAYGYTF. CDR3 DNA: TGTGCCACCCCTACGACAGGACTTGCCTATGGCTACACCTTC.